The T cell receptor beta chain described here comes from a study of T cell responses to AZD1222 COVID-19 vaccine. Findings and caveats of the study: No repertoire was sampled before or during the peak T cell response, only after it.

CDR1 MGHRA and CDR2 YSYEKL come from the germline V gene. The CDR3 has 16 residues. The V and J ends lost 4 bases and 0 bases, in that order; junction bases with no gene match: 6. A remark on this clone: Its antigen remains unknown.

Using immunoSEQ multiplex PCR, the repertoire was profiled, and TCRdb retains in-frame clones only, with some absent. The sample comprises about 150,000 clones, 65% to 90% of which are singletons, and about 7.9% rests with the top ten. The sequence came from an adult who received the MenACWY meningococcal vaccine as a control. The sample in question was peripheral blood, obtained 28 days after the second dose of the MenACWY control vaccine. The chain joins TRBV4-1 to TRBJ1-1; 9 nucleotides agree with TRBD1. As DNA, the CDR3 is TGCGCCAGCAGCCTCGCGACAGGGGGATTGAACACTGAAGCTTTCTTT. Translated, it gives CASSLATGGLNTEAFF.